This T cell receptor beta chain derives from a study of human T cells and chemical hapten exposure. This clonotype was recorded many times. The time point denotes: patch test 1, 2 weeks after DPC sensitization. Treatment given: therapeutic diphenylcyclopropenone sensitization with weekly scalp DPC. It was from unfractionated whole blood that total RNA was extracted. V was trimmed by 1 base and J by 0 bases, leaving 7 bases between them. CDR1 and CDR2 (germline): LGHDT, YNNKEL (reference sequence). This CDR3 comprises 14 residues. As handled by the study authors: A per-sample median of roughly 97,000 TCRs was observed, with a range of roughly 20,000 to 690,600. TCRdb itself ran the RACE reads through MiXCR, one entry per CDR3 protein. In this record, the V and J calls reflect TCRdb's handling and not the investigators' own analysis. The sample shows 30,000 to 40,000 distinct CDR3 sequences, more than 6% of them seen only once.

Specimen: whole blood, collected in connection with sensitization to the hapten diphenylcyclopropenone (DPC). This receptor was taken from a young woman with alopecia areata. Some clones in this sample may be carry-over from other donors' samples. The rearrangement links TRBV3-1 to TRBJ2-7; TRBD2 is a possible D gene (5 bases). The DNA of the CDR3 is TGTGCCAGCAGCCAAGGTCGGGACTCCTACGAGCAGTACTTC. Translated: CASSQGRDSYEQYF.